Below, 24 T cell receptor beta chains from the same sample are listed, as sequenced in a study of T cell responses to AZD1222 COVID-19 vaccine. Profiling relied on immunoSEQ multiplex PCR, and the TCRdb table lists in-frame clones only, not all of them. The sample has 130,000 to 150,000 clones; around nine tenths are singletons. The material sequenced was peripheral blood, taken on day 0 of AZD1222 vaccination. The source is an adult in good health.

This chain connects TRBV7-3 to TRBJ1-1, with TRBD1 matching over 7 bases. The germline V gene has CDR1 SGHTA and CDR2 FQGTGA. V shed 5 bases and J 4 bases; nucleotides not matched to a gene: 16. The CDR3 has 17 residues. DNA of the CDR3: TGTGCCAGCAGCCCCCGACAGGGCCTAAGAGATTTCACTGAAGCTTTCTTT. Residues: CASSPRQGLRDFTEAFF.

The V call is TRBV11-2, the J call TRBJ1-5, with no clear D. Germline V CDR1 and CDR2: SGHAT, FQNNGV. Trimming shortened V by 4 bases and J by 4 bases, and 8 bases separated the two germline ends. This CDR3 has 13 residues. CDR3 amino acids: CASSSLRNQPQHF. CDR3 coding DNA: TGTGCCAGCAGCTCCCTTAGGAATCAGCCCCAGCATTTT.

In this sample, this clone turned up once. This chain connects TRBV4-1 to TRBJ1-1; TRBD1 agrees at 8 bases. CDR1 and CDR2 (germline): MGHRA, YSYEKL. The CDR3 covers 15 residues. V was clipped by 4 bases and J by 1 base; unmatched bases: 5. The CDR3 DNA is TGCGCCAGCAGCCGTCCCCAGGGGGCGAACACTGAAGCTTTCTTT. Its translation: CASSRPQGANTEAFF.

Only one count was recorded for this clone. The V gene is TRBV19, the J gene TRBJ1-6, with D unresolved. Trimming cost V 5 bases and J 6 bases, with 11 bases left between them. Germline values: CDR1 LNHDA, CDR2 SQIVND (reference sequence). This CDR3 region has 14 residues. This CDR3 reads CASSLVRRNSPLHF. DNA of the CDR3: TGTGCCAGTAGTTTGGTTCGTCGTAATTCACCCCTCCACTTT.

In the case of this clone: The junction does not match germline at one end; this may be a read error. The J gene is TRBJ2-2, the V gene TRBV7-7, with 9 bases fitting TRBD1. This CDR3 region has 16 residues. CDR1 is SSHAT, CDR2 FNYEAQ, per germline (reference sequence). The chain's CDR3 is CASSPGTGSNIGELFF. The CDR3 nucleotides are TGTGCCAGCAGCCCAGGGACAGGGTCAAACATCGGGGAGCTGTTTTTT.

The chain has TRBV5-1 and TRBJ2-1; D not certain. Between the trimmed V and J ends, which lost 0 bases and 3 bases, there was a span of 13 bases. Per germline, CDR1 SGHRS and CDR2 YFSETQ. The CDR3 is made up of 16 amino acids. The CDR3 nucleotides are TGCGCCAGCAGCTTGGATAGGACGCGAGTCTACAATGAGCAGTTCTTC. The encoded protein is CASSLDRTRVYNEQFF.

The rearrangement links TRBV11-3 to TRBJ1-2, with a tentative D call TRBD1 (5 bases). Trimming took 4 bases from V and 4 from J, leaving 16 bases between them. The CDR3 is made up of 15 amino acids. CDR1 and CDR2 from the germline V gene are SGHNT and YENEEA. The CDR3 coding sequence is TGTGCCAGCAGCTCCGGGGGGAGCTTGGGCTATGGCTACACCTTC. This sequence encodes CASSSGGSLGYGYTF.

To note about this clone: The same CDR3 is also encoded by other DNA sequences in this sample. The rearrangement uses TRBV7-9 and TRBJ2-2; D gene uncertain. Germline CDR1 reads SEHNR; CDR2 reads FQNEAQ (reference sequence). This CDR3 is 13 amino acids long. V dropped 5 bases and J dropped 4 bases, with 8 bases sitting between them. CDR3 nucleotides: TGTGCCAGCAGCCCTCCGGGCACCGGGGAGCTGTTTTTT. Translated: CASSPPGTGELFF.

The chain links TRBV28 to TRBJ1-1; the D is unclear. The germline V gene encodes CDR1 MDHEN and CDR2 SYDVKM. Trimming pared 6 bases from V and 2 bases from J, leaving 10 bases between. The CDR3 totals 13 residues. CDR3 sequence (DNA): TGTGCCAGCAGATCGGCAGGTAACACTGAAGCTTTCTTT. It translates to CASRSAGNTEAFF.

This chain uses TRBV10-3 with TRBJ2-5; possibly TRBD2 for D (5 bases). Germline V gives CDR1 ENHRY, CDR2 SYGVKD. Between the trimmed V and J ends, which lost 10 bases and 1 base, there was a span of 19 bases. The CDR3 sequence is 15 residues long. CDR3 in DNA: TGTGCCACCCAGAGTACCATAGGGAGCCAAGAGACCCAGTACTTC. As protein: CATQSTIGSQETQYF.

This chain connects TRBV29-1 to TRBJ2-3; no clear D. The CDR3 runs 14 residues. Germline V gene lookup returns CDR1 SQVTM and CDR2 ANQGSEA. The ends were cut back, 4 bases at V and 5 bases at J, with 16 bases in the middle. CDR3 protein: CSVAPSRIRDTQYF. In DNA form, the CDR3 reads TGCAGCGTTGCCCCTTCTCGCATCAGAGATACGCAGTATTTT.

The chain recombines TRBV18 with TRBJ1-2, with 10 bases identical to TRBD1. J lost 3 bases, V lost 3 bases, and 4 bases had no gene match. In germline, CDR1 is KGHSH, CDR2 LQKENI. The CDR3 sequence is 15 residues long. The CDR3 sequence is CASSPGTGEYYGYTF. DNA for the CDR3: TGTGCCAGCTCACCCGGGACAGGGGAGTACTATGGCTACACCTTC.

This clone was detected only once. The chain has TRBV15 and TRBJ2-2, with D unresolved. This CDR3 comprises 15 residues. Germline V gene sequence: CDR1 LNHNV, CDR2 YYDKDF (reference sequence). V was cut by 0 bases and J by 5 bases, with 10 bases left in between. The CDR3 is CATSREGPRTGELFF. CDR3 bases: TGTGCCACCAGCAGAGAAGGACCCCGAACCGGGGAGCTGTTTTTT. The full variable domain, completed using reference TRBV15 and TRBJ2-2, is DAMVIQNPRYQVTQFGKPVTLSCSQTLNHNVMYWYQQKSSQAPKLLFHYYDKDFNNEADTPDNFQSRRPNTSFCFLDIRSPGLGDTAMYLCATSREGPRTGELFFGEGSRLTVL.

This chain uses TRBV30 with TRBJ2-3; D possibly corresponds to TRBD2 (6 bases). V lost 4 bases and J 6 bases, leaving 23 bases between the germline ends. The CDR3 sequence is 16 residues long. The germline CDR1 and CDR2 sequences are GTSNPN and SVGIG (reference sequence). This CDR3 reads CAWNRLGTPRGDTQYF. The CDR3 nucleotides read TGTGCCTGGAACCGCCTGGGGACTCCTCGGGGGGATACGCAGTATTTT.

This chain uses TRBV12-5 with TRBJ1-2; D is unresolved. Germline CDR1 LGHNT, CDR2 FRNRAP. The CDR3 is 13 amino acids. The V end was cut by 4 bases, the J end by 8 bases, with 14 bases between. In nucleotides, the CDR3 is TGTGCTAGTGGTTCGTCTACTGGCAAAGGCTACACCTTC. Encoded protein: CASGSSTGKGYTF.

V is TRBV18 and J is TRBJ2-7; 7 nucleotides align to TRBD1. The V gene's germline CDR1 is KGHSH and CDR2 LQKENI. Trimming took 4 bases from V and 4 from J; bases not matched to a gene: 7. The CDR3 loop spans 14 amino acids. DNA of the CDR3: TGTGCCAGCTCACAGGGACAGAGAGCTTACGAGCAGTACTTC. It encodes CASSQGQRAYEQYF.

This clone came up once. The J gene is TRBJ2-2, the V gene TRBV27; the D is unclear. The germline gives CDR1 MNHEY, CDR2 SMNVEV (reference sequence). This CDR3 has 14 residues. Trimming shortened V by 6 bases and J by 3 bases, and 11 bases separated the two germline ends. The CDR3 sequence: CASRHFTDTGELFF. The CDR3 DNA follows: TGTGCCAGCAGACACTTTACCGACACCGGGGAGCTGTTTTTT.

This rearrangement joins TRBV30 to TRBJ1-2; D is undetermined. The CDR3 spans 13 residues. The V end was cut by 5 bases, the J end by 7 bases, with 17 bases between. From germline, CDR1 is GTSNPN and CDR2 SVGIG (reference sequence). CDR3 residues: CAWGLMSGGGYTF. CDR3 nucleotide sequence: TGTGCCTGGGGCCTGATGTCTGGAGGTGGCTACACCTTC.

The rearrangement uses TRBV5-4 and TRBJ1-1, with D possibly matching TRBD1 (5 bases). V dropped 7 bases and J dropped 4 bases, with 17 bases sitting between them. Per germline, CDR1 SGHNT and CDR2 YYREEE (reference sequence). The CDR3 totals 14 residues. CDR3 loop: CASWTPEGSTEAFF. Written as DNA, the CDR3 is TGTGCCAGCTGGACCCCGGAGGGGAGCACTGAAGCTTTCTTT.

The J gene is TRBJ1-4, the V gene TRBV7-9; no clear D. This CDR3 contains 15 residues. Germline V lookup: CDR1 SEHNR, CDR2 FQNEAQ (reference sequence). Trimming removed 5 bases at V and 7 bases at J, with 17 bases between. The CDR3 DNA reads TGTGCCAGCAGCCCACCAGCGCACGGCGGTGAAAAACTGTTTTTT. Amino acids: CASSPPAHGGEKLFF.

The rearrangement joins TRBV2 to TRBJ1-6; weak D call: TRBD1 (6 bases). Between the trimmed V and J ends, which lost 7 bases and 7 bases, there was a span of 17 bases. Per germline, CDR1 SNHLY and CDR2 FYNNEI. This CDR3 region has 15 residues. CDR3 loop: CASNRFLTGNSPLHF. Written as DNA, the CDR3 is TGTGCCAGCAACCGCTTCCTCACAGGGAATTCACCCCTCCACTTT.

The sample holds one count of this clone. The chain employs TRBV19 and TRBJ1-5, with 10 bases matching TRBD1. This CDR3 has 19 residues. Germline CDR1 is LNHDA and CDR2 is SQIVND (reference sequence). Trimming at V came to 4 bases and at J to 0 bases, leaving 12 bases not matched to a gene. The CDR3 bases are TGTGCCAGTAGTAACCCCCGGGACAGGGGTATATATAGCAATCAGCCCCAGCATTTT. It encodes CASSNPRDRGIYSNQPQHF.

The V gene is TRBV11-3, the J gene TRBJ2-1; tentative D call: TRBD1 (5 bases). V lost 1 base and J 2 bases, leaving 9 bases between the germline ends. Germline values: CDR1 SGHNT, CDR2 YENEEA. This CDR3 is built from 15 residues. The CDR3 DNA is TGTGCCAGCAGCTTAGGGGCAGGGCCCTACAATGAGCAGTTCTTC. As protein: CASSLGAGPYNEQFF.

This sequence joins TRBV28 and TRBJ2-3; 7 positions agree with TRBD1. Germline trimming cut 5 bases from V and 1 base from J; bases unmatched to any gene: 3. Germline V gives CDR1 MDHEN, CDR2 SYDVKM. The CDR3 has 14 residues. In nucleotides, the CDR3 is TGTGCCAGCAGTACTACAGGGGGCACAGATACGCAGTATTTT. It is translated as CASSTTGGTDTQYF.